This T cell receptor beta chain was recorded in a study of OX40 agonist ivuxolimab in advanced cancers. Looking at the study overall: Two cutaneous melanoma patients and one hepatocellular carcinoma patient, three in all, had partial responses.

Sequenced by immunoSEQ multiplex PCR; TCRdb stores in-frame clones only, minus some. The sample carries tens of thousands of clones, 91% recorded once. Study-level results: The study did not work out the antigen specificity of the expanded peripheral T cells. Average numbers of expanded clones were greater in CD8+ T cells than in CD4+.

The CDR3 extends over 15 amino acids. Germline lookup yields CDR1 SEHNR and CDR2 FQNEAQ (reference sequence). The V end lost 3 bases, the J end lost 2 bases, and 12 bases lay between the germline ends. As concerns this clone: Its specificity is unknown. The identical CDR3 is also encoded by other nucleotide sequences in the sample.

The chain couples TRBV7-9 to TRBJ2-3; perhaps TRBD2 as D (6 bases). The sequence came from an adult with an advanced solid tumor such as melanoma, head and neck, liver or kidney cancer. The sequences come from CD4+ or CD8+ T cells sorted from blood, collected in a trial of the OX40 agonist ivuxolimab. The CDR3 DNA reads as TGTGCCAGCAGCTTTAGCGGAGCAACCACAGATACGCAGTATTTT. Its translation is CASSFSGATTDTQYF. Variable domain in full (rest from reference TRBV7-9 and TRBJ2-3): DTGVSQNPRHKITKRGQNVTFRCDPISEHNRLYWYRQTLGQGPEFLTYFQNEAQLEKSRLLSDRFSAERPKGSFSTLEIQRTEQGDSAMYLCASSFSGATTDTQYFGPGTRLTVL.